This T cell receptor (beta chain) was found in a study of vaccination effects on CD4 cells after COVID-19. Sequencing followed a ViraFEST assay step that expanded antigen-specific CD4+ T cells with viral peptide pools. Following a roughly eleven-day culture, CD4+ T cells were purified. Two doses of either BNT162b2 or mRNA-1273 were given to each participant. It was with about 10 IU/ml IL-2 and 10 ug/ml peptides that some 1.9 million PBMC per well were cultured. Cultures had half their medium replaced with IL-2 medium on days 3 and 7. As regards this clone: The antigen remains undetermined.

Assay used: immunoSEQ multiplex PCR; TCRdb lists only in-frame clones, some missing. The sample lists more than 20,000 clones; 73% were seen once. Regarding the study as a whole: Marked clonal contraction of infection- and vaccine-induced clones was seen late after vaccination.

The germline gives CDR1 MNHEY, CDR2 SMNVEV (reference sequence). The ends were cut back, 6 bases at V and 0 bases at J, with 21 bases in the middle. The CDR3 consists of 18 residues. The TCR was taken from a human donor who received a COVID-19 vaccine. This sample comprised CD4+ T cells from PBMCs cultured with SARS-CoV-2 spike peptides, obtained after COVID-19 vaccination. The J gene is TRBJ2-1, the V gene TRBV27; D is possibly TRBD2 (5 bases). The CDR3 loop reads CASSPPLLVLDSYNEQFF. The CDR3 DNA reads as TGTGCCAGCAGCCCCCCTCTACTAGTTCTGGACTCCTACAATGAGCAGTTCTTC.